These 25 T cell receptor beta chains share one sample of origin, sequenced in a study of CD8 T cells in ankylosing spondylitis. Via MiXCR, TCRdb re-called the 5' RACE reads, giving one row per CDR3 protein. This sample has 200,000 to 300,000 distinct CDR3 sequences, with around 7.8% found just once. Sequenced sample: blood, either unsorted or a sorted T cell fraction (not recorded which). The receptors here all came from a male donor with ankylosing spondylitis or in good health (not recorded which).

This clonotype was counted only a few times. This sequence joins TRBV6-2 or TRBV6-3 and TRBJ2-6; D unresolved. V shed 2 bases and J shed 0 bases, with 2 bases lying between them. There are 14 residues in the CDR3. Per the germline V gene, CDR1 is MNHEY and CDR2 is SVGEGT. The CDR3 here is CASSYGSGANVLTF. The DNA of the CDR3 is TGTGCCAGCAGTTACGGCTCTGGGGCCAACGTCCTGACTTTC.

This sequence joins TRBV7-9 and TRBJ1-6; D is unclear. The CDR3 covers 12 residues. Trimming pared 2 bases from V and 14 bases from J, leaving 10 bases between. Germline CDR1 SEHNR, CDR2 FQNEAQ (reference sequence). The CDR3 coding sequence is TGTGCCAGCAGCTTACAGATGGGGACCCTCCACTTT. Encoded protein: CASSLQMGTLHF.

This clonotype was counted many times. The V and J genes are TRBV12-3 or TRBV12-4 and TRBJ1-1, with D tentatively TRBD1 (5 bases). There are 14 residues in the CDR3. Between the trimmed V and J ends, which lost 6 bases and 6 bases, there was a span of 17 bases. CDR3 in amino acids: CASRPMGLDPEAFF. CDR3 coding DNA: TGTGCCAGCAGGCCCATGGGGCTAGATCCTGAAGCTTTCTTT.

CDR3 residues: CSVEGTHPTDTQYF. CDR3 nucleotides: TGCAGCGTTGAAGGCACTCACCCCACAGATACGCAGTATTTT. The chain combines TRBV29-1 with TRBJ2-3; D is undetermined. Germline V gene sequence: CDR1 SQVTM, CDR2 ANQGSEA. V lost 1 base, J lost 2 bases, and 10 bases lay in between. This CDR3 has 14 amino acids.

This clonotype was found many times. The rearrangement joins TRBV7-9 to TRBJ1-1, with unresolved D. The CDR3 sequence is 15 residues long. V lost 4 bases and J lost 0, with 12 bases in between. Germline V gene sequence: CDR1 SEHNR, CDR2 FQNEAQ (reference sequence). CDR3: CASSSRVGLNTEAFF. The CDR3 DNA reads as TGTGCCAGCAGCTCTCGGGTGGGGTTGAACACTGAAGCTTTCTTT.

This clonotype has at least ten counts. V and J are TRBV21-1 and TRBJ2-7; TRBD1, the table's D call, lacks a check against the DNA. TRBV21-1 corresponds to a pseudogene. This CDR3 comprises 13 residues. CDR3 DNA sequence: TGTGCCCGAGGGGGACAGGGGCCTGGTCAGCAGTACTTC. The encoded protein is CARGGQGPGQQYF.

In this sample, this clonotype turned up a few times. The chain is built from TRBV5-1 and TRBJ2-5; D is unclear. Looked up from germline, CDR1 is SGHRS and CDR2 is YFSETQ. The CDR3 is 13 amino acids. V gave up 0 bases and J gave up 7 bases, with 10 bases separating them. CDR3 loop: CASSLEEMATQYF. The DNA for the CDR3 is TGCGCCAGCAGCTTGGAGGAGATGGCGACCCAGTACTTC.

This clonotype has ten or more counts. The rearrangement uses TRBV5-1 and TRBJ2-3; TRBD2 matches 8 bases. The CDR3 is 19 residues long. Per germline, CDR1 SGHRS and CDR2 YFSETQ. With V trimmed by 1 base and J by 1 base, 14 bases remained unmatched. Written as DNA, the CDR3 is TGCGCCAGCAGCTTGTTCCGGGGGCCCAGCGGGGGCCGCACAGATACGCAGTATTTT. Translation gives CASSLFRGPSGGRTDTQYF. Looking up the rest from reference TRBV5-1 and TRBJ2-3 gives the full variable domain: KAGVTQTPRYLIKTRGQQVTLSCSPISGHRSVSWYQQTPGQGLQFLFEYFSETQRNKGNFPGRFSGRQFSNSRSEMNVSTLELGDSALYLCASSLFRGPSGGRTDTQYFGPGTRLTVL.

This clonotype was observed many times. This rearrangement joins TRBV6-5 to TRBJ1-2, with D perhaps matching TRBD1 (5 bases). V gave up 2 bases and J gave up 7 bases, with 11 bases separating them. Germline V CDR1 and CDR2: MNHEY, SVGAGI. This CDR3 has 13 amino acids. CDR3 sequence: CASSYAGGGGYTF. The CDR3 nucleotides read TGTGCCAGCAGTTACGCGGGGGGGGGTGGCTACACCTTC.

The sample holds many counts of this clonotype. The chain uses TRBV12-3 or TRBV12-4 and TRBJ2-1; 7 bases agree with TRBD2. V trimming: 1 base; J trimming: 5 bases; junction bases outside the gene matches: 8. The CDR3 contains 16 residues. CDR3 DNA: TGTGCCAGCAGTTTAGGTGGTCTAGCGGAGAACAATGAGCAGTTCTTC. Amino acids: CASSLGGLAENNEQFF.

This clonotype was picked up many times. The V call is TRBV18, the J call TRBJ2-1; D gene uncertain. The CDR3 extends over 16 amino acids. Germline V gene sequence: CDR1 KGHSH, CDR2 LQKENI. Trimming took off 3 bases at V and 0 bases at J, with 12 bases between the two ends. The DNA for the CDR3 is TGTGCCAGCTCACCTACCTCTAGTGGCTCCTACAATGAGCAGTTCTTC. Its protein is CASSPTSSGSYNEQFF.

This clonotype has only a few counts. The rearrangement links TRBV4-3 to TRBJ2-6, with unresolved D. The CDR3 loop spans 16 amino acids. V lost 0 bases to trimming and J lost 3 bases, with 9 bases between them. Germline-derived CDR1 and CDR2 are LGHNA and YSLEER. CDR3 sequence reads: CASSQDQGHGANVLTF. CDR3 DNA sequence: TGCGCCAGCAGCCAAGATCAAGGGCATGGGGCCAACGTCCTGACTTTC.

This clonotype was found many times. The chain has TRBV2 and TRBJ2-3; D is unresolved. Between the trimmed V and J ends, which lost 4 bases and 4 bases, there was a span of 12 bases. CDR3 size: 14 residues. The germline CDR1 and CDR2 sequences are SNHLY and FYNNEI. The DNA of the CDR3 is TGTGCCAGCAGTGCCTTAGGCGCGGCAGATACGCAGTATTTT. Translation: CASSALGAADTQYF.

This clonotype showed up many times. The V and J genes are TRBV5-6 and TRBJ2-7; 8 bases are a match to TRBD1. V gave up 4 bases and J gave up 4 bases; unmatched junction bases: 10. Germline V gene lookup returns CDR1 SGHDT and CDR2 YYEEEE. CDR3 size: 15 residues. The CDR3 reads CASSPPDRVNYEQYF. The CDR3 DNA is TGTGCCAGCAGCCCCCCGGACAGGGTAAATTACGAGCAGTACTTC.

Ten or more counts support this clonotype. The CDR3 sequence is CSAAGQEGYTGELFF. As DNA, the CDR3 is TGCAGTGCAGCCGGACAAGAAGGGTACACCGGGGAGCTGTTTTTT. The rearrangement joins TRBV20-1 to TRBJ2-2; D may be TRBD1 (5 bases). The CDR3 totals 15 residues. V lost 6 bases, J lost 3 bases, and 17 bases lay in between. Germline loops: CDR1 DFQATT, CDR2 SNEGSKA (reference sequence).

This clonotype came up many times. J is TRBJ1-1 and V is TRBV12-3 or TRBV12-4; D may be TRBD1 (5 bases). Trimming removed 7 bases at V and 6 bases at J, with 9 bases between. The CDR3 contains 11 residues. The CDR3 DNA is TGTGCCAGCAACTCAGGGCCTGAAGCTTTCTTT. Amino acid sequence: CASNSGPEAFF.

This clonotype was counted only a few times. The gene calls are TRBV7-2 and TRBJ1-5; D gene unclear. V gave up 1 base and J gave up 0 bases, with 13 bases separating them. The CDR3 length is 17 residues. Germline-derived CDR1 and CDR2 are SGHTA and FQGNSA. Here the CDR3 DNA reads TGTGCCAGCAGCTTAGGGGGAGGCGGGTATAGCAATCAGCCCCAGCATTTT. This encodes CASSLGGGGYSNQPQHF.

The sample holds many counts of this clonotype. The chain couples TRBV6-5 to TRBJ2-1; possible D gene TRBD1, 5 bases. The germline gives CDR1 MNHEY, CDR2 SVGAGI. This CDR3 has 12 residues. V was cut by 8 bases and J by 7 bases, with 12 bases left in between. CDR3 in amino acids: CASLDRRNEQFF. The CDR3 nucleotides are TGTGCCAGCTTAGACAGAAGGAATGAGCAGTTCTTC.

Ten or more counts support this clonotype. The rearrangement links TRBV5-1 to TRBJ2-1; 7 bases agree with TRBD2. V shed 0 bases, J shed 9 bases, and the junction held 6 bases outside the gene matches. CDR1 is SGHRS, CDR2 YFSETQ, per germline. The CDR3 contains 14 residues. As DNA, the CDR3 is TGCGCCAGCAGCTTGGTGCGGGAGTTTAGTGAGCAGTTCTTC. Its translation is CASSLVREFSEQFF.

The V and J genes are TRBV5-1 and TRBJ2-5; TRBD2 matches 8 bases. The CDR3 spans 14 residues. V shed 3 bases, J shed 5 bases, and the junction held 6 bases outside the gene matches. Germline V lookup: CDR1 SGHRS, CDR2 YFSETQ. The CDR3 DNA sequence: TGCGCCAGCAGCTCCGGGACTAGTCTGGAGACCCAGTACTTC. Translation: CASSSGTSLETQYF.

As concerns this clonotype: A much larger clone differs from this one at a single base, so this may be a read error. The J gene is TRBJ1-1, the V gene TRBV20-1; 7 positions agree with TRBD1. In germline, CDR1 is DFQATT, CDR2 SNEGSKA (reference sequence). The CDR3 totals 14 residues. Written as DNA, the CDR3 is TGCAGTGCTAGGAGGGGGCCCATGAACAGTGAAGCTTTCTTT. Protein sequence: CSARRGPMNSEAFF.

There are many counts of this clonotype. The genes are TRBV10-3 and TRBJ2-2; D assignment may be TRBD1 or TRBD2 (5 bases each). V gave up 6 bases and J gave up 4 bases, with 21 bases separating them. Germline values: CDR1 ENHRY, CDR2 SYGVKD. This CDR3 spans 17 amino acids. CDR3 in DNA: TGTGCCATCAGCCGGGACCCTCATCAAGTCGGCACCGGGGAGCTGTTTTTT. Its protein is CAISRDPHQVGTGELFF.

There are many counts of this clonotype. The rearrangement uses TRBV5-5 and TRBJ1-2; no definite D call. The CDR3 totals 12 residues. The V gene's germline CDR1 is SGHKS and CDR2 YYEKEE (reference sequence). Trimming removed 0 bases from V and 8 bases from J, with 8 bases in between. The CDR3 coding sequence is TGTGCCAGCAGCTTGGTTCTCTACGGCTACACCTTC. Translated, it gives CASSLVLYGYTF. The full variable domain, completed using reference TRBV5-5 and TRBJ1-2, is DAGVTQSPTHLIKTRGQQVTLRCSPISGHKSVSWYQQVLGQGPQFIFQYYEKEERGRGNFPDRFSARQFPNYSSELNVNALLLGDSALYLCASSLVLYGYTFGSGTRLTVV.

This clonotype was detected many times. The chain recombines TRBV30 with TRBJ2-7; 9 positions match TRBD2. This CDR3 has 14 residues. Per the germline V gene, CDR1 is GTSNPN and CDR2 is SVGIG (reference sequence). Trimming cost V 3 bases and J 7 bases; bases outside gene matches: 10. The DNA for the CDR3 is TGTGCCTGGAGCCGCGGGGGGGTCAACGAGGAGCAGTACTTC. It translates to CAWSRGGVNEEQYF.

This clonotype occurred many times. V and J are TRBV12-3 or TRBV12-4 and TRBJ1-1; D remains ambiguous. CDR3 length: 12 amino acids. V was clipped by 8 bases and J by 0 bases, with 7 bases between them. This CDR3 reads CASSPLNTEAFF. The CDR3 nucleotides read TGTGCCAGCTCACCACTGAACACTGAAGCTTTCTTT.